This TCR beta chain was captured by sequencing in a study of cytomegalovirus exposure and HLA in healthy donors. V was cut by 5 bases and J by 6 bases, with 13 bases left in between. This CDR3 is built from 13 residues. Germline loops: CDR1 SGHVS, CDR2 FNYEAQ. The PCR contained 60 Vbeta and 13 Jbeta primers. Libraries were prepared by immunoSEQ multiplex PCR; TCRdb keeps only in-frame clonotypes and omits some of them. The repertoire holds about 160,000 clones, with around 76% as singletons. This receptor was identified in a female donor in good health and CMV-seronegative. The chain links TRBV7-6 to TRBJ1-2; TRBD1 might be the D (5 bases). The material sequenced was PBMCs. CDR3 region: CASSDPRVDGYTF. In DNA form, the CDR3 reads TGTGCCAGCAGCGACCCCAGGGTTGATGGCTACACCTTC.